This T cell receptor (beta chain) was recorded in a study of T-cell reconstitution after alpha-beta-depleted transplantation in children. Study-level points and caveats: In patients about two months after transplant, alpha-beta T cells reportedly arose from several hundred expanded graft clones.

It was with unique molecular identifiers that the TCRbeta library was prepared. In TCRdb, the PCR reads were re-called with MiXCR into one record per CDR3 protein. The sample consists of about 980,000 distinct CDR3 sequences, roughly 29% of them appearing once. This clonotype was counted a few times. Its cognate antigen is unknown. Trimming took 7 bases from V and 7 from J; bases not matched to a gene: 9. Germline CDR1 and CDR2: SQVTM and ANQGSEA. The CDR3 runs 14 residues. This rearrangement joins TRBV29-1 to TRBJ2-2; TRBD1 matches at 10 bases. This receptor was taken from a boy younger than two who had a stem cell transplant for SCID, so the T cells may come from the graft donor. Sequencing used PBMCs, mostly from graft donor cells, obtained 360 days after TCRalphabeta/CD19-depleted stem cell transplant. CDR3 sequence: CSARQGARGGELFF. In DNA form, the CDR3 reads TGCAGCGCCCGACAGGGGGCGAGGGGCGGGGAGCTGTTTTTT.